The 7 T cell receptor beta chains presented below share a single source sample, sequenced in a study of cytomegalovirus exposure and HLA in healthy donors. Libraries were prepared by immunoSEQ multiplex PCR; TCRdb keeps only in-frame clonotypes and omits some of them. The table lists 100,000 or so clones, about 88% of them singletons. The sequenced material came from PBMCs. These receptors came from a woman younger than 35 in good health and CMV-seropositive.

The CDR3 DNA follows: TGTGCCAGCAGTTACGACAGGGGCCGTAATGAAAAACTGTTTTTT. It translates to CASSYDRGRNEKLFF. The genes are TRBV28 and TRBJ1-4, with 8 bases lining up with TRBD1. Germline loops: CDR1 MDHEN, CDR2 SYDVKM. The CDR3 consists of 15 residues. V shed 4 bases, J shed 4 bases, and the junction held 5 bases outside the gene matches.

The rearrangement links TRBV19 to TRBJ1-1; no firm D call. The CDR3 spans 14 residues. V dropped 5 bases and J dropped 1 base, with 11 bases sitting between them. The germline gives CDR1 LNHDA, CDR2 SQIVND (reference sequence). CDR3 amino acids: CASSATTTNTEAFF. CDR3 bases: TGTGCCAGTAGTGCGACAACCACGAACACTGAAGCTTTCTTT.

This rearrangement joins TRBV18 to TRBJ2-7; tentatively, D is TRBD1 (6 bases). This CDR3 has 12 amino acids. Looked up from germline, CDR1 is KGHSH and CDR2 is LQKENI. V was clipped by 4 bases and J by 6 bases, with 10 bases between them. The CDR3 coding sequence is TGTGCCAGCTCACTGGGGACACCCGAGCAGTACTTC. Translation: CASSLGTPEQYF.

This chain links TRBV2 with TRBJ1-1; TRBD1 matches 8 bases. The germline V gene has CDR1 SNHLY and CDR2 FYNNEI. J was trimmed by 0 bases and V by 6 bases; bases with no gene match: 6. This CDR3 is built from 15 residues. This CDR3 reads CASRTRGPLNTEAFF. The DNA of the CDR3 is TGTGCCAGCAGAACCAGGGGGCCCTTGAACACTGAAGCTTTCTTT.

The gene calls are TRBV19 and TRBJ2-7; 10 bases align to TRBD2. The CDR3 extends over 15 amino acids. Germline values: CDR1 LNHDA, CDR2 SQIVND (reference sequence). The trim removed 6 bases at V and 4 bases at J, leaving 9 bases unmatched. CDR3 loop: CASSYRGLAVYEQYF. The CDR3 DNA is TGTGCCAGTAGCTATCGAGGACTAGCGGTATACGAGCAGTACTTC.

This clone was picked up a small number of times. The rearrangement uses TRBV29-1 and TRBJ2-7; perhaps TRBD1 as D (5 bases). Trimming stripped 6 bases from V and 7 bases from J, with 16 bases between. The CDR3 is 12 amino acids. In germline, CDR1 is SQVTM, CDR2 ANQGSEA. CDR3 residues: CSVSGDSREQYF. In DNA form, the CDR3 reads TGCAGCGTCTCAGGAGACAGCCGGGAGCAGTACTTC.

The chain links TRBV23-1 to TRBJ2-4, with a tentative D call TRBD2 (6 bases). TRBV23-1 is flagged as an ORF with uncertain function. Trimming stripped 0 bases from V and 3 bases from J, with 18 bases between. This CDR3 is built from 18 residues. The CDR3 spells CASSQSGRGSPGKNIQYF. In nucleotides, the CDR3 is TGCGCCAGCAGTCAATCCGGTCGGGGGTCCCCCGGCAAAAACATTCAGTACTTC.